The 28 T cell receptor beta chains reported below all come from one sample, sequenced in a study of graft-versus-host responses after intestinal transplantation. Antigen specificity for these receptors is unknown. This table comes from immunoSEQ multiplex PCR, and its TCRdb copy is limited to in-frame clones, with some not included. Here the sample spans over 85,000 clones, 91% being singletons. Material: unstimulated CD4+ T cells sorted from spleen or lymph node cells, obtained before transplant. These receptors all stem from a human donor who was the organ donor for an intestinal transplant.

The rearrangement links TRBV5-1 to TRBJ2-6, with 14 bases identical to TRBD2. Per the germline V gene, CDR1 is SGHRS and CDR2 is YFSETQ. V trimming: 2 bases; J trimming: 3 bases; junction bases outside the gene matches: 13. The CDR3 is made up of 21 amino acids. CDR3 bases: TGCGCCAGCAGCTTCCCACCCAAGACTAGCGGGGGGGCCTATGGGGCCAACGTCCTGACTTTC. Residues: CASSFPPKTSGGAYGANVLTF.

J is TRBJ2-2 and V is TRBV7-3, with 10 bases aligning to TRBD1. V was clipped by 5 bases and J by 2 bases; unmatched bases: 5. The V gene's germline CDR1 is SGHTA and CDR2 FQGTGA. This CDR3 contains 16 residues. CDR3: CASSTTGGSNTGELFF. CDR3 DNA sequence: TGTGCCAGCAGCACGACAGGGGGCTCTAACACCGGGGAGCTGTTTTTT.

This chain joins TRBV19 and TRBJ2-6, with D tentatively TRBD1 (5 bases). The CDR3 extends over 16 amino acids. Per germline, CDR1 LNHDA and CDR2 SQIVND (reference sequence). V shed 4 bases and J shed 0 bases, with 10 bases lying between them. The CDR3 sequence: CASSTPQASGANVLTF. The CDR3, as DNA: TGTGCCAGTAGTACCCCACAGGCCTCTGGGGCCAACGTCCTGACTTTC.

The V gene is TRBV30, the J gene TRBJ1-1; D is undetermined. V was cut by 0 bases and J by 8 bases, with 10 bases left in between. The CDR3 contains 12 residues. Germline lookup yields CDR1 GTSNPN and CDR2 SVGIG (reference sequence). The CDR3 loop is CAWSVGWPEAFF. The CDR3 nucleotides are TGTGCCTGGAGTGTCGGGTGGCCAGAAGCTTTCTTT.

The chain recombines TRBV29-1 with TRBJ1-1; 9 nucleotides line up with TRBD1. Losses at the gene ends were 6 bases for V and 0 bases for J; bases not matched to a gene: 8. Germline V CDR1 and CDR2: SQVTM, ANQGSEA. This CDR3 comprises 15 residues. DNA of the CDR3: TGCAGCGTCCCGGGACAGGGAACCATGAACACTGAAGCTTTCTTT. This translates into CSVPGQGTMNTEAFF.

The rearrangement uses TRBV5-1 and TRBJ2-1; TRBD2 matches 8 bases. The ends lost 5 bases at V and 5 bases at J; junction bases unmatched: 3. CDR1 is SGHRS and CDR2 is YFSETQ in the germline V gene. CDR3 length: 13 amino acids. The DNA of the CDR3 is TGCGCCAGCAGGGCTAGCGGGCACAATGAGCAGTTCTTC. This encodes CASRASGHNEQFF.

The rearrangement links TRBV27 to TRBJ2-1; 9 bases line up with TRBD2. CDR1 and CDR2 from the germline V gene are MNHEY and SMNVEV (reference sequence). This CDR3 is 13 amino acids long. Germline trimming cut 6 bases from V and 13 bases from J; bases unmatched to any gene: 10. CDR3 residues: CASRYSGGQRQFF. CDR3 in DNA: TGTGCCAGCAGATATAGCGGGGGACAACGACAGTTCTTC.

This chain connects TRBV19 to TRBJ2-7, with TRBD2 as a possible D gene (5 bases). V lost 0 bases and J lost 9, with 15 bases in between. Germline V CDR1 and CDR2: LNHDA, SQIVND (reference sequence). The CDR3 has 14 residues. Here the CDR3 reads CASSIDLSQRGQYF. The CDR3 DNA is TGTGCCAGTAGTATAGATCTATCCCAACGGGGGCAGTACTTC.

This chain uses TRBV5-8 with TRBJ1-5; 7 bases align to TRBD1. With V trimmed by 4 bases and J by 3 bases, 10 bases remained unmatched. This CDR3 is 16 amino acids long. Germline lookup yields CDR1 SGHTS and CDR2 YDEGEE. Here the CDR3 DNA reads TGTGCCAGCAGCCGGGGACAGTGGGGAGTCAATCAGCCCCAGCATTTT. Amino acids: CASSRGQWGVNQPQHF.

Only one count was recorded for this clone. V and J are TRBV19 and TRBJ1-6; D not resolved. The CDR3 spans 12 residues. The germline V gene has CDR1 LNHDA and CDR2 SQIVND (reference sequence). Trimming shortened V by 2 bases and J by 8 bases, and 4 bases separated the two germline ends. The CDR3 protein is CASSISDSPLHF. In DNA form, the CDR3 reads TGTGCCAGTAGTATATCGGATTCACCCCTCCACTTT.

The rearrangement links TRBV19 to TRBJ1-1, with a weak D call TRBD1 (5 bases). Trimming stripped 2 bases from V and 5 bases from J, with 12 bases between. Germline V gene lookup returns CDR1 LNHDA and CDR2 SQIVND (reference sequence). CDR3 length: 14 residues. Here the CDR3 DNA reads TGTGCCAGTAGTATAAGCAGGGTGAGTACTGAAGCTTTCTTT. Translation: CASSISRVSTEAFF. Full variable domain (outside the CDR3, taken from reference TRBV19 and TRBJ1-1): DGGITQSPKYLFRKEGQNVTLSCEQNLNHDAMYWYRQDPGQGLRLIYYSQIVNDFQKGDIAEGYSVSREKKESFPLTVTSAQKNPTAFYLCASSISRVSTEAFFGQGTRLTVV.

This clone was detected once. The chain is built from TRBV5-1 and TRBJ1-2; 9 bases match TRBD1. V was clipped by 6 bases and J by 5 bases; unmatched bases: 11. Germline V CDR1 and CDR2: SGHRS, YFSETQ. The CDR3 sequence is 15 residues long. The CDR3 nucleotides are TGCGCCAGCAAGGGACAGGGCCTCATGTCTTATGGCTACACCTTC. Translated: CASKGQGLMSYGYTF.

The genes are TRBV5-1 and TRBJ2-3; TRBD1 matches 9 bases. The ends lost 4 bases at V and 3 bases at J; junction bases unmatched: 6. This CDR3 has 15 residues. Per the germline V gene, CDR1 is SGHRS and CDR2 is YFSETQ. CDR3 sequence (DNA): TGCGCCAGCAGCCCAACCGGGACAGGGACAGATACGCAGTATTTT. Its translation: CASSPTGTGTDTQYF.

The rearrangement uses TRBV14 and TRBJ1-1, with D possibly being TRBD1 (6 bases). Germline loops: CDR1 SGHDN, CDR2 FVKESK. The CDR3 has 15 amino acids. V lost 4 bases and J 1 base, leaving 13 bases between the germline ends. Written as DNA, the CDR3 is TGTGCCAGCAGCCCGGGGGGGCGTGGGAACACTGAAGCTTTCTTT. Translating gives CASSPGGRGNTEAFF.

The J gene is TRBJ2-1, the V gene TRBV6-1, with D possibly TRBD2 on 6 matching bases. The CDR3 sequence is 13 residues long. CDR1 MNHNS and CDR2 SASEGT come from the germline V gene. V was clipped by 1 base and J by 9 bases, with 10 bases between them. The CDR3 spells CASSEVWRGEQFF. In DNA, the CDR3 is TGTGCCAGCAGTGAAGTCTGGCGGGGTGAGCAGTTCTTC.

V gene TRBV4-2 combines with J gene TRBJ2-2; D is unclear. Looked up from germline, CDR1 is LGHNA and CDR2 is YNFKEQ. The CDR3 is made up of 14 amino acids. Trimming pared 4 bases from V and 3 bases from J, leaving 9 bases between. CDR3 amino acids: CASSRHSYTGELFF. As DNA, the CDR3 is TGTGCCAGCAGCCGACACAGTTACACCGGGGAGCTGTTTTTT.

This clone was recorded only once. The chain carries TRBV7-2 and TRBJ2-2; unclear D gene. The CDR3 length is 15 residues. Trimming left V 1 base short and J 5 bases short, with 11 bases between. The V gene's germline CDR1 is SGHTA and CDR2 FQGNSA. The CDR3: CASSLEVSWTGELFF. The CDR3 bases are TGTGCCAGCAGCTTAGAGGTTAGCTGGACCGGGGAGCTGTTTTTT.

V usage is TRBV4-1 and J usage is TRBJ2-7; a weak D match, TRBD2 (5 bases). The CDR3 extends over 18 amino acids. Trimming cost V 3 bases and J 3 bases, with 24 bases left between them. Germline lookup yields CDR1 MGHRA and CDR2 YSYEKL. CDR3 in amino acids: CASSQVATLGGRIYEQYF. CDR3 DNA sequence: TGCGCCAGCAGCCAGGTGGCGACACTAGGCGGGCGGATCTACGAGCAGTACTTC.

The chain combines TRBV5-1 with TRBJ2-5; D uncertain. Trimming stripped 6 bases from V and 5 bases from J, with 17 bases between. The CDR3 runs to 14 residues. Germline CDR1 is SGHRS and CDR2 is YFSETQ. CDR3 DNA: TGCGCCAGCAAGGAAGTCGGTGACTGGGAGACCCAGTACTTC. Residues: CASKEVGDWETQYF.

The chain uses TRBV7-2 and TRBJ2-1; D not certain. CDR1 SGHTA and CDR2 FQGNSA come from the germline V gene. V dropped 6 bases and J dropped 9 bases, with 6 bases sitting between them. The CDR3 length is 10 residues. The CDR3 loop reads CASSSLEQFF. The CDR3 DNA sequence: TGTGCCAGCAGTTCCCTTGAGCAGTTCTTC. The whole variable domain, filled in from reference TRBV7-2 and TRBJ2-1, reads GAGVSQSPSNKVTEKGKDVELRCDPISGHTALYWYRQSLGQGLEFLIYFQGNSAPDKSGLPSDRFSAERTGGSVSTLTIQRTQQEDSAVYLCASSSLEQFFGPGTRLTVL.

This clone was seen once. The V call is TRBV29-1, the J call TRBJ1-5, with D possibly matching TRBD1 (5 bases). CDR1 SQVTM and CDR2 ANQGSEA come from the germline V gene. CDR3 size: 16 residues. V dropped 3 bases and J dropped 3 bases, with 18 bases sitting between them. This CDR3 reads CSVDSPLDSYNQPQHF. Here the CDR3 DNA reads TGCAGCGTTGATTCACCCCTTGACAGTTACAATCAGCCCCAGCATTTT.

The chain links TRBV6-6 to TRBJ2-7; 9 positions agree with TRBD1. CDR1 and CDR2 (germline): MNHNY, SVGAGI (reference sequence). After removal of 7 bases from V and 5 bases from J, the junction contained 15 bases not matched to a gene. The CDR3 totals 16 residues. The CDR3 loop reads CASTKTPGQGIHEQYF. Here the CDR3 DNA reads TGTGCCAGCACGAAAACGCCGGGACAGGGAATCCACGAGCAGTACTTC.

The chain recombines TRBV25-1 with TRBJ1-1; D is perhaps TRBD1 (6 bases). The CDR3 sequence is 15 residues long. The germline V gene has CDR1 MGHDK and CDR2 SYGVNS. Trimming removed 4 bases at V and 3 bases at J, with 15 bases between. The CDR3 here is CASSGATGRDTEAFF. For the CDR3, the DNA is TGTGCCAGCAGTGGGGCAACAGGGAGGGACACTGAAGCTTTCTTT.

This sequence joins TRBV12-5 and TRBJ2-3; 10 bases map to TRBD1. This CDR3 is 18 amino acids long. Germline CDR1 reads LGHNT; CDR2 reads FRNRAP. Germline trimming cut 2 bases from V and 3 bases from J; bases unmatched to any gene: 11. CDR3: CASGLPGTGARWTDTQYF. The DNA for the CDR3 is TGTGCTAGTGGTTTGCCCGGGACAGGGGCGAGGTGGACAGATACGCAGTATTTT. The full variable domain, rest sourced from reference TRBV12-5 and TRBJ2-3, is DARVTQTPRHKVTEMGQEVTMRCQPILGHNTVFWYRQTMMQGLELLAYFRNRAPLDDSGMPKDRFSAEMPDATLATLKIQPSEPRDSAVYFCASGLPGTGARWTDTQYFGPGTRLTVL.

The chain joins TRBV6-6 to TRBJ2-2; TRBD1 agrees at 9 bases. The germline V gene has CDR1 MNHNY and CDR2 SVGAGI (reference sequence). The CDR3 runs 16 residues. After removal of 0 bases from V and 4 bases from J, the junction contained 3 bases not matched to a gene. The CDR3, as DNA: TGTGCCAGCAGTTACTCGGACAGGGGAGGCACCGGGGAGCTGTTTTTT. Its translation: CASSYSDRGGTGELFF.

The chain recombines TRBV27 with TRBJ1-3; D is undetermined. V was shortened by 2 bases and J by 0 bases, with 5 bases between the two germline ends. The CDR3 is 14 amino acids. Germline V gene sequence: CDR1 MNHEY, CDR2 SMNVEV (reference sequence). As DNA, the CDR3 is TGTGCCAGCAGTTTAAGACACTCTGGAAACACCATATATTTT. This translates into CASSLRHSGNTIYF.

J is TRBJ2-5 and V is TRBV28; 9 nucleotides match TRBD2. Germline CDR1 MDHEN, CDR2 SYDVKM. The CDR3 contains 16 residues. V lost 4 bases, J lost 5 bases, and 11 bases stayed unmatched. The chain's CDR3 is CASSSQMRGGHETQYF. The CDR3 DNA reads TGTGCCAGCAGTTCTCAAATGCGGGGGGGCCATGAGACCCAGTACTTC.

The rearrangement links TRBV12-5 to TRBJ1-2; no definite D call. Trimming stripped 4 bases from V and 4 bases from J, with 7 bases between. Looked up from germline, CDR1 is LGHNT and CDR2 is FRNRAP. There are 12 residues in the CDR3. The DNA of the CDR3 is TGTGCTAGTGGTTCCGGAGCCTATGGCTACACCTTC. It translates to CASGSGAYGYTF.